This T cell receptor beta chain came from a study of T cells after yellow fever vaccination. TCRdb re-called the 5' RACE reads with MiXCR, one entry per CDR3 protein. The sample yields some 300,000 distinct CDR3 sequences, about 8.3% seen once. Whole-study findings and limits: Some clonotypes were seen in both the CD4 and the CD8 compartments. These made up a small share and likely arose from convergent recombination.

Germline values: CDR1 MNHEY, CDR2 SVGEGT. This CDR3 is built from 19 residues. Between the trimmed V and J ends, which lost 7 bases and 2 bases, there was a span of 27 bases. Turning to this clonotype: What it recognizes is unknown.

The chain couples TRBV6-2 or TRBV6-3 to TRBJ2-1; D ambiguous. Sequenced here: PBMCs, sampled roughly 45 days after the first yellow fever vaccination. This receptor was taken from a man between 18 and 29 years old who received the YFV17D yellow fever vaccine. The CDR3 nucleotides read TGTGCCAGCAAACCAAGGATTGGACGGACGGGCAGCCCCTACAATGAGCAGTTCTTC. It is translated as CASKPRIGRTGSPYNEQFF.